This paragraph reports one T cell receptor beta chain. The CDR3 runs 15 residues. The germline CDR1 and CDR2 sequences are SNHLY and FYNNEI. Trimming left V 8 bases short and J 2 bases short, with 18 bases between. The data derive from a study of immune cell composition in non-small cell lung cancer. Profiling relied on immunoSEQ multiplex PCR, and the TCRdb table lists in-frame clones only, not all of them. In the table there are thousands of clones, approximately 72% of which are singletons. Sequencing was performed on lung tumor tissue. J is TRBJ2-5 and V is TRBV2; possible D gene TRBD1, 6 bases. The receptor was derived from a human donor with non-small cell lung cancer. The CDR3 nucleotides read TGTGCCAGCCAACGGACAGAAGCTTTACAAGAGACCCAGTACTTC. Amino acids: CASQRTEALQETQYF.